These 10 T cell receptor beta chains came from one sample sequenced in a study of control samples from healthy donors and cancer patients. Generated by immunoSEQ multiplex PCR, the TCRdb table keeps only in-frame clones and is missing some. The sample contains tens of thousands of clones, roughly 90% of which appear only once. The sample taken for sequencing was PBMCs. The receptor source for this set is a man aged 55 to 70 with colorectal cancer.

The rearrangement uses TRBV5-1 and TRBJ1-5; 8 bases agree with TRBD1. The junction had 1 base not matched to a gene; V was cut back by 0 bases and J by 2 bases. Germline V gives CDR1 SGHRS, CDR2 YFSETQ. The CDR3 sequence is 15 residues long. CDR3 nucleotide sequence: TGCGCCAGCAGCTTGGCGACAGGGGGCAATCAGCCCCAGCATTTT. It encodes CASSLATGGNQPQHF.

J is TRBJ1-2 and V is TRBV28; D gene unclear. This CDR3 has 13 residues. From germline, CDR1 is MDHEN and CDR2 SYDVKM. V lost 6 bases, J lost 1 base, and 9 bases lay in between. CDR3 bases: TGTGCCAGCAGGTCGACACTTAACTATGGCTACACCTTC. This encodes CASRSTLNYGYTF.

The chain recombines TRBV18 with TRBJ2-7, with D perhaps TRBD2 (6 bases). The germline V and J ends were trimmed by 4 bases and 2 bases, with 9 bases remaining between them. The CDR3 is 13 amino acids. From germline, CDR1 is KGHSH and CDR2 LQKENI. This chain's CDR3 is CASSRGTAYEQYF. As DNA, the CDR3 is TGTGCCAGCTCACGCGGGACGGCCTACGAGCAGTACTTC.

A few counts support this clone. V usage is TRBV18 and J usage is TRBJ2-1; 13 nucleotides agree with TRBD2. The CDR3 is 17 residues long. In germline, CDR1 is KGHSH, CDR2 LQKENI. V was clipped by 4 bases and J by 0 bases; unmatched bases: 3. CDR3 region: CASSLGLAGVSYNEQFF. The CDR3 DNA follows: TGTGCCAGCTCACTAGGACTAGCGGGGGTCTCCTACAATGAGCAGTTCTTC.

This chain links TRBV5-4 with TRBJ2-2, with D perhaps given as TRBD1 or TRBD2 (5 bases each). This CDR3 comprises 13 residues. Deletions cut 1 base from V and 7 bases from J, with 8 bases between. From germline, CDR1 is SGHNT and CDR2 YYREEE (reference sequence). The CDR3 region has the DNA TGTGCCAGCAGCTTGCAGGGAGTCGGGGAGCTGTTTTTT. This encodes CASSLQGVGELFF.

This clone was observed a few times. The CDR3 DNA sequence: TGCGCCAGCAGCTTGGACAGTATGGGAACCGGGGAGCTGTTTTTT. Translation: CASSLDSMGTGELFF. The chain has TRBV5-1 and TRBJ2-2; D is ambiguous. V lost 0 bases and J lost 5, with 11 bases in between. This CDR3 has 15 residues. CDR1 is SGHRS and CDR2 is YFSETQ in the germline V gene.

DNA of the CDR3: TGTGCCTGGAGCGGGGGGCTGGGGGGTCAGCCCCAGCATTTT. Residues: CAWSGGLGGQPQHF. The chain uses TRBV30 and TRBJ1-5; tentative D call: TRBD1 (6 bases). Between the trimmed V and J ends, which lost 3 bases and 6 bases, there was a span of 15 bases. Looked up from germline, CDR1 is GTSNPN and CDR2 is SVGIG (reference sequence). This CDR3 has 14 amino acids.

The chain links TRBV10-2 to TRBJ1-2, with TRBD1 matching over 7 bases. CDR3 length equals 15 residues. Germline loops: CDR1 WSHSY, CDR2 SAAADI. J gave up 5 bases and V 2 bases, and 8 bases lay outside the gene matches. CDR3 protein: CASSERRGRQYGYTF. CDR3 bases: TGCGCCAGCAGTGAGAGGAGGGGGCGACAATATGGCTACACCTTC.

The genes are TRBV5-8 and TRBJ2-3; D remains ambiguous. Between the trimmed V and J ends, which lost 6 bases and 3 bases, there was a span of 11 bases. The CDR3 spans 13 residues. Germline V gives CDR1 SGHTS, CDR2 YDEGEE. The CDR3 bases are TGTGCCAGCACCCCACCTGGTACAGATACGCAGTATTTT. This codes for CASTPPGTDTQYF.

The chain recombines TRBV6-1 with TRBJ1-3; 7 bases map to TRBD1. The CDR3 spans 16 residues. V shed 3 bases and J 2 bases; nucleotides not matched to a gene: 7. Germline V gene sequence: CDR1 MNHNS, CDR2 SASEGT. The CDR3 is CASSDFRGAAGNTIYF. CDR3 DNA: TGTGCCAGCAGTGATTTCAGGGGGGCAGCTGGAAACACCATATATTTT.